This T cell receptor beta chain was captured by sequencing in a study of T cell clones after liver transplantation. In the study overall: Post-transplant blood was tracked for graft-donor-reactive T cell clones identified in a pre-transplant mixed lymphocyte reaction. Blood was drawn pre-transplant, before withdrawal, and after full or failed withdrawal.

Produced via immunoSEQ multiplex PCR; TCRdb's table is partial and in-frame only. The sample carries 45,000 to 55,000 clones, around 85% recorded once. Trimming shortened V by 1 base and J by 1 base, and 1 base separated the two germline ends. The CDR3 runs to 12 residues. Germline assignment: CDR1 SQVTM and CDR2 ANQGSEA. This clonotype originated in a human donor who received a liver transplant. The chain links TRBV29-1 to TRBJ2-2; D is unclear. Sequencing was performed on CD4+ T cells from blood, taken before liver transplant. Here the CDR3 reads CSVEGNTGELFF. As DNA, the CDR3 is TGCAGCGTTGAAGGGAACACCGGGGAGCTGTTTTTT.